Below are 13 T cell receptor beta chains sequenced from a single sample in a study of spatial heterogeneity in lung cancer (dated by TCRdb to between 2018 and 2021). Library creation used 5' RACE. Data came from a NextSeq 500. TCRdb trimmed public reads at Q25 via fastp, called clones via MiXCR and kept in-frame beta chains. Rows merge per CDR3 protein into single entries with the most common DNA and genes. A total of around 23,000 distinct CDR3 sequences appear in this sample, 3.5% to 5.5% of them only once. Of the sample, about 35% falls within the top ten clones. In the paper's terms, the time point label means: sample taken at primary tumor resection. Without any cell sorting, TCR sequencing was performed on whole RNA extracted either from tumor and nontumor lung tissue or from cryopreserved PBMC samples. This material consisted of PBMCs, taken at surgery. The receptors stem from a male donor with early-stage non-small cell lung cancer.

This clonotype was seen repeatedly, ten times or more. J is TRBJ2-2 and V is TRBV20-1; D gene uncertain. V was pared by 4 bases and J by 0 bases, with 6 bases between. The CDR3 has 13 residues. CDR1 and CDR2 (germline): DFQATT, SNEGSKA (reference sequence). The CDR3 nucleotides read TGCAGTGCTATCAACACGAACACCGGGGAGCTGTTTTTT. This sequence encodes CSAINTNTGELFF.

This clonotype was detected many times. Mismatch with germline at one junction end may stem from a read error. The chain recombines TRBV15 with TRBJ1-6, with D possibly TRBD1 on 5 matching bases. This CDR3 has 13 amino acids. CDR1 and CDR2 from the germline V gene are LNHNV and YYDKDF (reference sequence). The CDR3 protein is CATSRDSGGTHLF. The CDR3, as DNA: TGTGCCACCAGCAGAGATTCGGGAGGGACCCACCTATTT.

In its sample, this clonotype was seen a few times. The chain recombines TRBV12-3 or TRBV12-4 with TRBJ2-1; tentative D call: TRBD1 (5 bases). With 1 base removed from V and 5 bases from J, the gap between germline ends came to 12 bases. This CDR3 region has 15 residues. The CDR3 loop reads CASSLVAGSHNEQFF. CDR3 nucleotides: TGTGCCAGCAGTTTAGTGGCAGGGTCACACAATGAGCAGTTCTTC.

This clonotype was seen repeatedly, ten times or more. The chain joins TRBV28 to TRBJ2-1, with 7 bases aligning to TRBD1. Per the germline V gene, CDR1 is MDHEN and CDR2 is SYDVKM. J was trimmed by 7 bases and V by 3 bases; bases with no gene match: 9. The CDR3 is made up of 15 amino acids. This CDR3 reads CASSFWQGEMNEQFF. The DNA for the CDR3 is TGTGCCAGCAGTTTTTGGCAGGGGGAAATGAATGAGCAGTTCTTC.

Judged by abundance, this clonotype is medium-sized (0.01 to 0.1%). The genes are TRBV2 and TRBJ2-1, with 10 bases fitting TRBD2. There are 13 residues in the CDR3. V dropped 11 bases and J dropped 1; count of bases not matched to a gene: 2. The germline gives CDR1 SNHLY, CDR2 FYNNEI. This CDR3 reads CAGGLASYNEQFF. CDR3 DNA: TGTGCCGGGGGACTAGCGTCCTACAATGAGCAGTTCTTC.

This clonotype showed up many times. V and J are TRBV7-3 and TRBJ2-7; 9 bases are a match to TRBD2. The CDR3 runs to 17 residues. J lost 3 bases, V lost 5 bases, and 14 bases had no gene match. Germline V gene lookup returns CDR1 SGHTA and CDR2 FQGTGA. CDR3 loop: CASSPFMRREGNYEQYF. For the CDR3, the DNA is TGTGCCAGCAGCCCATTTATGCGGCGGGAGGGTAACTACGAGCAGTACTTC.

This clonotype was detected many times. This chain uses TRBV15 with TRBJ2-3; 8 nucleotides line up with TRBD1. The CDR3 runs 15 residues. The J segment lost 0 bases and the V segment lost 5 bases, leaving 4 bases of the junction unmatched. CDR1 and CDR2 from the germline V gene are LNHNV and YYDKDF (reference sequence). CDR3 residues: CATSYHRGSTDTQYF. The CDR3 DNA sequence: TGTGCCACCAGCTACCACAGGGGGAGCACAGATACGCAGTATTTT.

This clonotype was seen many times. The chain joins TRBV6-5 to TRBJ2-5, with 8 positions matching TRBD2. With V trimmed by 10 bases and J by 3 bases, 10 bases remained unmatched. CDR3 length: 14 amino acids. Germline assignment: CDR1 MNHEY and CDR2 SVGAGI. CDR3 protein: CATQGAGGKETQYF. The DNA of the CDR3 is TGTGCCACCCAAGGTGCGGGGGGCAAAGAGACCCAGTACTTC.

This clonotype was counted many times. This sequence joins TRBV10-3 and TRBJ2-1; the match to TRBD2 covers 7 bases. Per germline, CDR1 ENHRY and CDR2 SYGVKD. The J segment lost 0 bases and the V segment lost 5 bases, leaving 19 bases of the junction unmatched. CDR3 size: 20 residues. The CDR3 reads CAISSSGGGRAESSYNEQFF. The CDR3 coding sequence is TGTGCCATCAGTTCCTCCGGTGGTGGGAGGGCGGAGAGCTCCTACAATGAGCAGTTCTTC.

This clonotype was found many times. The rearrangement links TRBV29-1 to TRBJ2-7, with TRBD1 matching over 8 bases. Trimming at V came to 6 bases and at J to 5 bases, leaving 6 bases not matched to a gene. The CDR3 consists of 12 residues. Germline values: CDR1 SQVTM, CDR2 ANQGSEA. This chain's CDR3 is CSVAGQGNEQYF. Here the CDR3 DNA reads TGCAGCGTCGCCGGACAGGGCAACGAGCAGTACTTC.

In its sample, this clonotype was seen a few times. J is TRBJ2-6 and V is TRBV18; TRBD2 aligns across 7 bases. Looked up from germline, CDR1 is KGHSH and CDR2 is LQKENI. The CDR3 totals 17 residues. V was clipped by 8 bases and J by 4 bases; unmatched bases: 14. The CDR3 DNA follows: TGTGCCAGCCCAAACCCGGGAGGCCGTGACGGGGCCAACGTCCTGACTTTC. This translates into CASPNPGGRDGANVLTF.

This clonotype occurred many times. This rearrangement joins TRBV7-6 to TRBJ2-2, with 7 positions matching TRBD1. The CDR3 is 15 amino acids. The V gene's germline CDR1 is SGHVS and CDR2 FNYEAQ. Trimming cost V 4 bases and J 6 bases; bases outside gene matches: 8. The CDR3 sequence: CASSSTGVEAGELFF. CDR3 nucleotides: TGTGCCAGCAGCTCAACAGGGGTTGAGGCCGGGGAGCTGTTTTTT.

This clonotype was found many times. The V and J genes are TRBV5-5 and TRBJ2-5, with 10 bases matching TRBD2. Germline V CDR1 and CDR2: SGHKS, YYEKEE (reference sequence). V dropped 3 bases and J dropped 4; count of bases not matched to a gene: 6. CDR3 length: 15 amino acids. Written as DNA, the CDR3 is TGTGCCAGCAGCTACAGCGGGGGGGCCGGAGAGACCCAGTACTTC. This gives the protein CASSYSGGAGETQYF.